This T cell receptor (beta chain) is from a study of shared clonotypes between healthy human individuals. CD45RO+ cells were combined with CCR7-negative CD45RA+ TemRA cells to form CD8 memory. Deletions cut 4 bases from V and 8 bases from J, with 9 bases between. Germline V lookup: CDR1 SGHNT, CDR2 YYREEE (reference sequence). The CDR3 spans 12 residues. This clone was seen once. The identical CDR3 is also encoded by other nucleotide sequences in the sample. Libraries were prepared by immunoSEQ multiplex PCR; TCRdb keeps only in-frame clonotypes and omits some of them. The sample includes some 700,000 clones, less than 95% seen only once; the top ten take 34%.

This receptor was taken from a man younger than 30 in good health. Some clones in this sample may be carry-over from other donors' samples. This sequence joins TRBV5-4 and TRBJ2-2; unclear D gene. The sequencing input was memory CD8+ T cells from PBMCs. Subset given: CD45RO+ cells pooled with CCR7-negative TemRA cells. CDR3 amino acids: CASSPPAGELFF. The CDR3 bases are TGTGCCAGCAGCCCCCCGGCGGGGGAGCTGTTTTTT.